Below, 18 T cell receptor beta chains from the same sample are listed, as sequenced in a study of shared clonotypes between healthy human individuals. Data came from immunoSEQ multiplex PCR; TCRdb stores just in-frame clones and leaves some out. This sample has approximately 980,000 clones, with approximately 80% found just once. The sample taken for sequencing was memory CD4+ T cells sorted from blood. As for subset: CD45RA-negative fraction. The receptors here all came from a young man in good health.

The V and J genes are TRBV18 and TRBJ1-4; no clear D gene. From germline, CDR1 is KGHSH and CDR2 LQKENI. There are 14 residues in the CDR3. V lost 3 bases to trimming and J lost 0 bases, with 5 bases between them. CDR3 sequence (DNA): TGTGCCAGCTCACCGTATGCAACTAATGAAAAACTGTTTTTT. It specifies CASSPYATNEKLFF.

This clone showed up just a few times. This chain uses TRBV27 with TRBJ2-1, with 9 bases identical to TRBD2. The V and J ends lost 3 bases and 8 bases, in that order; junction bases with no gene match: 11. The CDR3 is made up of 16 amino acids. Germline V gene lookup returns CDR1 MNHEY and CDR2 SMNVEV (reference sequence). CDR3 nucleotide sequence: TGTGCCAGCAGTTTGTCGCTAGCGGGAATACCGGATGAGCAGTTCTTC. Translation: CASSLSLAGIPDEQFF.

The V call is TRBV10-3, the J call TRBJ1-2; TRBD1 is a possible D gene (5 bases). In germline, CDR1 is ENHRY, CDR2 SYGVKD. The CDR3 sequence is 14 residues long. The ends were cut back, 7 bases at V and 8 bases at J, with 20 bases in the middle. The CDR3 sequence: CAINTLDSSGGYTF. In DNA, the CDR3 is TGTGCCATCAACACCTTAGACAGCTCAGGGGGCTACACCTTC.

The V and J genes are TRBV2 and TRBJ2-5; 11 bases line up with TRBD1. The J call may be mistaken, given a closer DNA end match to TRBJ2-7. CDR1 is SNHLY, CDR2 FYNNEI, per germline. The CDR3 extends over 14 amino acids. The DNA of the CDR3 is TGTGCCAGCACCTCGGACAGGGGGCCCTACGAGCAGTACTTC. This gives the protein CASTSDRGPYEQYF.

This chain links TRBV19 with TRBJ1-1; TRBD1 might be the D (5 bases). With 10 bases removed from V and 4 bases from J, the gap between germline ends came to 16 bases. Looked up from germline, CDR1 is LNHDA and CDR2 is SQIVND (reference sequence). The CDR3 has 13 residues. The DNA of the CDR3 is TGTGCCACCAAGGGAACAGGACTCACTGAAGCTTTCTTT. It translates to CATKGTGLTEAFF.

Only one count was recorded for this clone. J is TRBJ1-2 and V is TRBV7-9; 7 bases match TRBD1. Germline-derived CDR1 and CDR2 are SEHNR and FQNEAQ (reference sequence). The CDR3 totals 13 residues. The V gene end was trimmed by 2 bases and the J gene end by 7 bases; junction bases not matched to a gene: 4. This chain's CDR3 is CASSLTGAAGYTF. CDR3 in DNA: TGTGCCAGCAGCTTAACAGGGGCCGCTGGCTACACCTTC.

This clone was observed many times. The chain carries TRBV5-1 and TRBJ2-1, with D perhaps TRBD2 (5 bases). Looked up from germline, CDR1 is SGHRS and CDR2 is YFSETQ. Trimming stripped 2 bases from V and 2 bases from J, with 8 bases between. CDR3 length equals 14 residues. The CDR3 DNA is TGCGCCAGCAGCTTCGGGGATGCCTACAATGAGCAGTTCTTC. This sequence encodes CASSFGDAYNEQFF.

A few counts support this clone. CDR3 in DNA: TGTGCCAGCAGCTCCCGTTCCGGCTATGGCTACACCTTC. Translated: CASSSRSGYGYTF. The chain carries TRBV13 and TRBJ1-2, with D unresolved. V was trimmed by 4 bases and J by 4 bases, leaving 10 bases between them. CDR1 and CDR2 (germline): PRHDT, FYEKMQ (reference sequence). This CDR3 region has 13 residues.

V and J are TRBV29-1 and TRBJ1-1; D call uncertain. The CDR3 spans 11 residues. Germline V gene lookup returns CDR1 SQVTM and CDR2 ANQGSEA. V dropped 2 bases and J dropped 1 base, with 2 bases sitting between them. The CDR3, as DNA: TGCAGCGTTGAACAGAACACTGAAGCTTTCTTT. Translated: CSVEQNTEAFF.

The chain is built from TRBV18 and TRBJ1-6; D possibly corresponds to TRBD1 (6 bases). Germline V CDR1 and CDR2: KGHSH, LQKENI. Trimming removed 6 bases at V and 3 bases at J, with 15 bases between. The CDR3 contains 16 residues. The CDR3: CASSLAGQVYNSPLHF. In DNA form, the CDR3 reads TGTGCCAGCTCCCTCGCGGGACAAGTCTATAATTCACCCCTCCACTTT.

For the CDR3, the DNA is TGCAGCGTTGAGGTCGATAGAGGAAGTGGCACTGAAGCTTTCTTT. Its translation: CSVEVDRGSGTEAFF. The chain employs TRBV29-1 and TRBJ1-1; D is uncertain. Trimming left V 3 bases short and J 4 bases short, with 18 bases between. Germline CDR1 is SQVTM and CDR2 is ANQGSEA. This CDR3 contains 15 residues.

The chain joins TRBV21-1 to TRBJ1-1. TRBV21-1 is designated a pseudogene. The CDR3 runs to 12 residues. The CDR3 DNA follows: TGTGCCAGCAGCAAAGTGGAGCCTGAAGCTTTCTTT. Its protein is CASSKVEPEAFF.

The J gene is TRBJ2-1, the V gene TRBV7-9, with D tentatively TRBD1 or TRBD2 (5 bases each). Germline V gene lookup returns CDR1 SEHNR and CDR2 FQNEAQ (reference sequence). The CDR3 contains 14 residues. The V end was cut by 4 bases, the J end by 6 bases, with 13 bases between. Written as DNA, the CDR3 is TGTGCCAGCAGCTATGGGGGAATCAGCAATGAGCAGTTCTTC. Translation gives CASSYGGISNEQFF.

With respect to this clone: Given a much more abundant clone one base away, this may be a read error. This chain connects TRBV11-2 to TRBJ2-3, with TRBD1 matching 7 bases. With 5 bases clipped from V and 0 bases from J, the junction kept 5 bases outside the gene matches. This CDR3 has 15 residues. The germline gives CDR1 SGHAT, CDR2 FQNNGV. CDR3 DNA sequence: TGTGCCAGCAGCCCGAGACAGGGAAGCACAGATACGCAGTATTTT. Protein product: CASSPRQGSTDTQYF.

The CDR3 loop reads CAWSTTGWIQPQHF. The CDR3 DNA reads TGTGCCTGGAGTACGACAGGTTGGATTCAGCCCCAGCATTTT. The genes are TRBV30 and TRBJ1-5; tentative D call: TRBD1 (6 bases). V shed 2 bases and J shed 6 bases, with 14 bases lying between them. The CDR3 length is 14 residues. The V gene's germline CDR1 is GTSNPN and CDR2 SVGIG (reference sequence). Filled out from reference TRBV30 and TRBJ1-5, the complete variable domain reads SQTIHQWPATLVQPVGSPLSLECTVEGTSNPNLYWYRQAAGRGLQLLFYSVGIGQISSEVPQNLSASRPQDRQFILSSKKLLLSDSGFYLCAWSTTGWIQPQHFGDGTRLSIL.

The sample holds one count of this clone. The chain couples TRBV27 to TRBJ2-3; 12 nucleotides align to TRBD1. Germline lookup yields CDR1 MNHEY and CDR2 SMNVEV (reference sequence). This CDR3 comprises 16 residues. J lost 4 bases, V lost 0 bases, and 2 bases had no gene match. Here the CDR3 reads CASSLSGQGASDTQYF. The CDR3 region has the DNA TGTGCCAGCAGTTTATCGGGACAGGGGGCTTCAGATACGCAGTATTTT.

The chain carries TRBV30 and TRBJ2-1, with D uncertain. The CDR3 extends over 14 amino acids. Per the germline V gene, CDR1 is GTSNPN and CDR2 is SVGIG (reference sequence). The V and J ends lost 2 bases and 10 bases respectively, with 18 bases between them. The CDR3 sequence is CAWSFWTRFEEQFF. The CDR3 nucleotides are TGTGCCTGGAGTTTTTGGACGCGCTTTGAGGAGCAGTTCTTC.

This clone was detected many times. This chain's CDR3 is CASSPGLAGGPEQFF. CDR3 bases: TGTGCCAGCAGCCCCGGACTAGCGGGGGGGCCTGAGCAGTTCTTC. The chain recombines TRBV11-3 with TRBJ2-1; 15 bases fit TRBD2. V lost 5 bases to trimming and J lost 9 bases; unmatched junction nucleotides: 5. The CDR3 totals 15 residues. Germline CDR1 reads SGHNT; CDR2 reads YENEEA.